This TCR beta chain is from a study of somatic mutations in cytotoxic T cells in rheumatoid arthritis. Study summary: Patient blood, roughly 31 ml in EDTA, was obtained immediately after diagnosis and prior to the start of any treatment. In the follow-up phase, samples were gathered during immunosuppressive therapy such as methotrexate, hydroxychloroquine and sulfasalazine.

In the authors' methods: After comparison against published virus-specific TCRB sequences, only a few of the patient CD8+ clones larger than 1% turned out to match them. The repertoire was sequenced with immunoSEQ multiplex PCR; TCRdb's copy has only in-frame clones and lacks some. D and trimming come from the DNA, and the V and J calls and clone size come from that table. The profile shows over 6,000 clones, about 72% of them singletons. CDR3 length: 14 amino acids. V was pared by 2 bases and J by 1 base, with 9 bases between. Germline values: CDR1 KGHSH, CDR2 LQKENI. The TCR sequence derives from a woman between 65 and 79 years old with rheumatoid arthritis. The sequences come from CD8+ T cells sorted from blood, collected at a follow-up visit. The chain combines TRBV18 with TRBJ2-7, with D possibly TRBD1 on 6 matching bases. Here the CDR3 reads CASSPAGQSYEQYF. The CDR3 nucleotides are TGTGCCAGCTCACCAGCTGGACAGTCCTACGAGCAGTACTTC.